The T cell receptor (beta chain) under discussion was sequenced for a study of blood T cell repertoires in COVID-19. Background on the study: COVID-19 samples collected from the United States, Italy and Spain covered acute and convalescent phases. In each case, the material was cDNA or gDNA derived from T cells, B-cell-depleted T cells, or PBMCs.

CDR1 is SQVTM, CDR2 ANQGSEA, per germline. This CDR3 is built from 16 residues. V shed 4 bases, J shed 4 bases, and the junction held 10 bases outside the gene matches. In the authors' workflow: Amplification from reference gene primers served as the basis for estimated nucleated cell counts. This table comes from immunoSEQ multiplex PCR, and its TCRdb copy is limited to in-frame clones, with some not included. V and J calls plus clone size are reproduced from that table; the DNA served to infer D and trimming. The sample has a few hundred thousand clones, about 84% seen once. Source material: peripheral blood. The clonotype was recovered from a man older than 75 with acute or convalescent COVID-19. The chain is built from TRBV29-1 and TRBJ2-6, with 7 bases matching TRBD1. The CDR3 protein is CSVGDSLVMGANVLTF. The CDR3 bases are TGCAGCGTTGGGGACAGCCTTGTCATGGGGGCCAACGTCCTGACTTTC.